The text below deals with one T cell receptor (beta chain). The target antigen is unknown. The PCR used 60 Vbeta and 13 Jbeta primers. Original methodology: About 12 million of the roughly 80 million unique TCR beta chains counted in a later analysis were shared. TCRdb keeps only in-frame clones here, not all; method: immunoSEQ multiplex PCR. The V and J calls and clone size are taken from that table; D and trimming were inferred from the DNA. This table holds about 180,000 clones, 75% to 85% found once. These data originate in a study of cytomegalovirus exposure and HLA in healthy donors. Study results and caveats: Analyses of presence/absence relied on an assumption of roughly uniform sequencing depth across donors. Overall, approximately 150 TCR beta chains were annotated as cytomegalovirus-associated. Most likely, a cluster of highly shared sequence variants arose as a sequencing artifact.

Germline trimming cut 2 bases from V and 7 bases from J; bases unmatched to any gene: 8. This CDR3 region has 15 residues. CDR1 is SGHTA, CDR2 FQGTGA, per germline. The TCR sequence derives from a woman aged 25 to 39 in good health and CMV-seronegative. Sequences were obtained from PBMCs. The chain joins TRBV7-3 to TRBJ2-1; TRBD2 aligns across 7 bases. Written as DNA, the CDR3 is TGTGCCAGCAGCTTACTTGCGAAGGGAGGGAATGAGCAGTTCTTC. Protein: CASSLLAKGGNEQFF.